The rows below give T cell receptor beta chains drawn from one sample of a study of cytomegalovirus exposure and HLA in healthy donors. The protocol was immunoSEQ multiplex PCR, while the TCRdb copy is restricted to in-frame clones and leaves out a portion. The sample includes about 170,000 clones, around 92% of them seen just once. The specimen was PBMCs. These receptors all come from a man younger than 30 in good health and CMV-seropositive. CDR3s include the opening cysteine and the closing phenylalanine or tryptophan. The order of the fields is J gene, V gene, CDR3 protein.

>TRBJ1-4|TRBV10-3
CAISPDRVYEKLFF
>TRBJ2-3|TRBV11-3
CASSLTGLAGGWMGTDTQYF
>TRBJ2-7|TRBV2
CASRGTSGRFEQYF
>TRBJ1-1|TRBV28
CASSPDRGRIMNTEAFF
>TRBJ2-7|TRBV7-8
CASSRLPPSGPSSYEQYF
>TRBJ1-1|TRBV6-5
CASSYRGNTEAFF
>TRBJ2-7|TRBV5-6
CASSLEVSGTYEQYF
>TRBJ2-5|TRBV21-1
CASSNTDQETQYF
>TRBJ2-7|TRBV7-8
CASSRTSAYEQYF
>TRBJ2-3|TRBV27
CASKKDRTSTDTQYF
>TRBJ2-1|TRBV6-6
CASTAGYNEQFF
>TRBJ2-2|TRBV7-9
CASSFLQGDTGELFF
>TRBJ1-4|TRBV5-4
CASSADRARGEKLFF
>TRBJ2-5|TRBV5-1
CASSLDSQEETQYF
>TRBJ1-2|TRBV5-4
CASSGGAVGYGYTF
>TRBJ2-1|TRBV7-9
CASSFALLEAGNEQFF
>TRBJ1-3|TRBV19
CASTKTGSGNTIYF
>TRBJ1-2|TRBV29-1
CSVNTGGSSGYTF
>TRBJ1-3|TRBV28
CASSYGGIIRRTIYF
>TRBJ2-7|TRBV19
CASSSTGIGLAGDEQYF
>TRBJ2-7|TRBV28
CASSLKGRAGSSYEQYF
>TRBJ2-3|TRBV7-2
CASSPRTSGFTDTQYF